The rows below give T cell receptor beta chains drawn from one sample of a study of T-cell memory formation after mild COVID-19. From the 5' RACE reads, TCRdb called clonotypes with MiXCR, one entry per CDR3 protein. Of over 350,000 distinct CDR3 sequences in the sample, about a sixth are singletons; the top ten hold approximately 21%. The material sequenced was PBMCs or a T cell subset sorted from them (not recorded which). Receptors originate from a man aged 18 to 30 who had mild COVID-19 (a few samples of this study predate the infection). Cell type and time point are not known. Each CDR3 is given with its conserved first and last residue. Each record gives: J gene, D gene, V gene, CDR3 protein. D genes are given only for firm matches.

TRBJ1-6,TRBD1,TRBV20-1,CSAIYRGSPLHF
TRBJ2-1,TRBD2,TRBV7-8,CASSLSGGAWNEQFF
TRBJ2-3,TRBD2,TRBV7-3,CASSLVSGGTTDTQYF
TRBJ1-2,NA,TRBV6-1,CASSINSGPNYGYTF
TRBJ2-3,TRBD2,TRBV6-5,CASSYAHVGLATDTQYF
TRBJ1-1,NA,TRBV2,CASSEWGRTYEAFF
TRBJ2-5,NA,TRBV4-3,CASSQGTGSRETQYF
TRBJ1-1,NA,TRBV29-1,CSVEGRMNTEAFF
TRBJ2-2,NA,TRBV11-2,CASSLEWTTGELFF
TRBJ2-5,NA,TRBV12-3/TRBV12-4,CASLSDTGIRETQYF
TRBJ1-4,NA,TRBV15,CATSRDGSEGKLFF
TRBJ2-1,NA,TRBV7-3,CASSLPGIINEQFF
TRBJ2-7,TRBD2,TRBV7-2,CASSFRRGGRFDEQYF
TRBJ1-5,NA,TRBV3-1,CASSQGKGSPNQPQHF
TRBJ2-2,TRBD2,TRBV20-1,CSARQGGSNPGELFF
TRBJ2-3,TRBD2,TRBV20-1,CSARSGASTDTQYF
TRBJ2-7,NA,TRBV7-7,CASSPNSGSYEQYF
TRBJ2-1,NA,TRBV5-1,CASSLNGPYNEQFF
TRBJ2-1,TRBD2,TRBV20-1,CSAGTSGIRFF
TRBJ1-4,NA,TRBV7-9,CASSSEGLPNEKLFF
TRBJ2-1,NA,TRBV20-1,CSASKGDEQFF
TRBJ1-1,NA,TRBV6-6,CASSSRRSNTEAFF
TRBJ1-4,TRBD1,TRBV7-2,CASSHGQGGEKLFF
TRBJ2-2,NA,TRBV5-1,CASSFEGPPNTGELFF
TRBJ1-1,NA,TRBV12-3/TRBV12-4,CASSSMTVRGTEAFF
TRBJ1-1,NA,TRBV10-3,CAVAGTSSGAEAFF
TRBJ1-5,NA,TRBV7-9,CASSPDRAGNQPQHF
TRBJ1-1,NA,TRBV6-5,CASSYHQQGYTEAFF
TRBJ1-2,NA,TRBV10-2,CASSESKGHSPGYTF
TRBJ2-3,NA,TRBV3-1,CASSQDHTDTQYF
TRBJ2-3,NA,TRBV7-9,CASSLGQGVTQYF
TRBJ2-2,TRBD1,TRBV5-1,CASSVTGIGTGELFF
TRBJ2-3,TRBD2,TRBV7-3,CASSFLAGGNTDTQYF
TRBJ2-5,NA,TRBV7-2,CASSSTRGRETQYF
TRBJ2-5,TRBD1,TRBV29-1,CSVDGLRRDREETQYF
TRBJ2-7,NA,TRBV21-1,CASSKGAGDPYEQYF
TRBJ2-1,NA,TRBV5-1,CASRDLTGTHTYNEQFF
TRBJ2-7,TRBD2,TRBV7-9,CASSFRRGGLAGGQSSYEQYF
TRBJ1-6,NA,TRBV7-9,CASSSPSGGDSPLHF
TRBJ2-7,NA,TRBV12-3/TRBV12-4,CASRLRGLSHEQYF
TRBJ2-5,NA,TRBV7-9,CASSSEKTQYF
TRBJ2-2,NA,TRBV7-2,CASSLLWDTGELFF
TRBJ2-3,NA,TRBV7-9,CASIRGASTDTQYF
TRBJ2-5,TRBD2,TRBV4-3,CASSQGGFSGQTQYF
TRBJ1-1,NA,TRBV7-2,CASSPPLTDTEAFF
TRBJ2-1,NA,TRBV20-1,CSASSAAYNEQFF
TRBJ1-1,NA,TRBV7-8,CASSLMGSVNTEAFF
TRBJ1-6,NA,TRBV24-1,CATSGTGDSPLHF
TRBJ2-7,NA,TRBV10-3,CATLQGGTYEQYF
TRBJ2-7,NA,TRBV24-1,CATSVRLADYYEQYF
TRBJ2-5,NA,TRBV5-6,CASSVAPFGETQYF
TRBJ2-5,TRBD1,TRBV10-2,CASRDRGPETQYF
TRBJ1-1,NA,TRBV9,CASSVGLENTEAFF